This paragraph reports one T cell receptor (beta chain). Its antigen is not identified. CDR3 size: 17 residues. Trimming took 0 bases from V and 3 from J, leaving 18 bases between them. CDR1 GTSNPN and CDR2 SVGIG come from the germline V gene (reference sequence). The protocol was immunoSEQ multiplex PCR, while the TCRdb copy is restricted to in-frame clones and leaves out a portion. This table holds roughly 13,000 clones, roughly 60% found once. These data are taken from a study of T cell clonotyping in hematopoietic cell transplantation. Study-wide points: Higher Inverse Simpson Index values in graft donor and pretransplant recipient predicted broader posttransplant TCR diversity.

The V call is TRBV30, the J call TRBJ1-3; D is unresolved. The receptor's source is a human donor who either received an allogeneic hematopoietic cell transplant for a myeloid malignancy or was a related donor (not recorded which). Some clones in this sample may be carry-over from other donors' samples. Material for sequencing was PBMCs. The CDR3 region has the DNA TGTGCCTGGAGTGTAAGTCGAATAATGGAGATTGGAAACACCATATATTTT. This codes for CAWSVSRIMEIGNTIYF.